The 28 T cell receptor beta chains listed next were all sequenced from one sample in a study of blood T cell repertoires in COVID-19. Generated by immunoSEQ multiplex PCR, the TCRdb table keeps only in-frame clones and is missing some. The sample has about 280,000 clones; about 89% are singletons. Sequencing was carried out using peripheral blood. The receptors derive from a man aged 40-49 years with active or convalescent COVID-19.

The chain couples TRBV9 to TRBJ1-5, with TRBD1 as a possible D gene (5 bases). The germline V gene encodes CDR1 SGDLS and CDR2 YYNGEE. V was clipped by 1 base and J by 5 bases, with 13 bases between them. The CDR3 spans 15 residues. The CDR3 is CASSVFSGFDQPQHF. The CDR3 DNA reads TGTGCCAGCAGCGTATTTTCAGGGTTTGATCAGCCCCAGCATTTT.

On this clone itself: Other DNA sequences in the same sample also yield this CDR3. The chain has TRBV11-2 and TRBJ2-7; 8 bases map to TRBD2. There are 13 residues in the CDR3. The germline V gene encodes CDR1 SGHAT and CDR2 FQNNGV. V shed 5 bases, J shed 3 bases, and the junction held 3 bases outside the gene matches. CDR3 DNA: TGTGCCAGCAGCCTCGGGGGGGGCTACGAGCAGTACTTC. Translation: CASSLGGGYEQYF.

The chain combines TRBV10-2 with TRBJ1-5; D possibly corresponds to TRBD1 (6 bases). Trimming removed 0 bases at V and 8 bases at J, with 14 bases between. The CDR3 consists of 15 residues. Per the germline V gene, CDR1 is WSHSY and CDR2 is SAAADI. CDR3 in DNA: TGCGCCAGCAGTGAGTCCGGGGGGCTGGCTAAGCCCCAGCATTTT. Translating it yields CASSESGGLAKPQHF.

DNA of the CDR3: TGCGCCAGCAGCTTGGAATGGTCCTCGGGTGAACTGTTTTTT. This encodes CASSLEWSSGELFF. The gene calls are TRBV5-1 and TRBJ1-4; D remains ambiguous. Germline loops: CDR1 SGHRS, CDR2 YFSETQ. Trimming left V 0 bases short and J 12 bases short, with 15 bases between. This CDR3 has 14 amino acids.

The chain couples TRBV6-6 to TRBJ2-3; 9 bases are shared with TRBD2. V was clipped by 1 base and J by 4 bases; unmatched bases: 3. The CDR3 has 15 residues. Per the germline V gene, CDR1 is MNHNY and CDR2 is SVGAGI (reference sequence). The CDR3: CASSYWAGGADTQYF. CDR3 nucleotide sequence: TGTGCCAGCAGTTACTGGGCGGGGGGGGCAGATACGCAGTATTTT.

The chain joins TRBV24-1 to TRBJ2-2; 10 bases fit TRBD1. The CDR3 sequence is 15 residues long. The junction had 8 bases not matched to a gene; V was cut back by 10 bases and J by 4 bases. In germline, CDR1 is KGHDR, CDR2 SFDVKD. The CDR3 sequence: CATSTGGVGTGELFF. The CDR3 DNA is TGTGCCACTTCGACAGGGGGCGTTGGCACCGGGGAGCTGTTTTTT.

The V gene is TRBV5-6, the J gene TRBJ1-5; the D is unclear. The V gene lost 4 bases and the J gene lost 2 bases, with 10 bases spanning the gap. CDR1 SGHDT and CDR2 YYEEEE come from the germline V gene. CDR3 length: 14 residues. The CDR3 coding sequence is TGTGCCAGCAGCGAGGGTAGGGGCAATCAGCCCCAGCATTTT. Translation: CASSEGRGNQPQHF.

In DNA, the CDR3 is TGTGCCAGCAGACTACAGGGTCAGCCCCAGCATTTT. Its protein product is CASRLQGQPQHF. The gene calls are TRBV27 and TRBJ1-5; D may be TRBD1 (6 bases). Trimming shortened V by 6 bases and J by 6 bases, and 9 bases separated the two germline ends. CDR1 is MNHEY, CDR2 SMNVEV, per germline (reference sequence). CDR3 length equals 12 residues.

The chain couples TRBV7-8 to TRBJ2-7; possible D gene TRBD2, 5 bases. Germline CDR1 and CDR2: SGHVS and FQNEAQ. This CDR3 spans 14 amino acids. The V end lost 5 bases, the J end lost 1 base, and 12 bases lay between the germline ends. DNA of the CDR3: TGTGCCAGCAGCCAGGACGCGGGTTCCTACGAGCAGTACTTC. Protein product: CASSQDAGSYEQYF.

This sequence joins TRBV11-2 and TRBJ2-2, with 12 bases aligning to TRBD2. This CDR3 has 19 amino acids. The V gene's germline CDR1 is SGHAT and CDR2 FQNNGV. Germline trimming cut 1 base from V and 8 bases from J; bases unmatched to any gene: 14. The CDR3 is CASSLARGLAGRRSGELFF. The CDR3 nucleotides read TGTGCCAGCAGCTTAGCTAGAGGACTAGCGGGAAGAAGGTCGGGGGAGCTGTTTTTT.

The chain combines TRBV18 with TRBJ1-6; D perhaps matches TRBD1 (6 bases). The CDR3 totals 17 residues. V was trimmed by 2 bases and J by 4 bases, leaving 15 bases between them. Germline V CDR1 and CDR2: KGHSH, LQKENI. The DNA for the CDR3 is TGTGCCAGCTCACCAATGCGGGGGGCTGTATATAATTCACCCCTCCACTTT. It is translated as CASSPMRGAVYNSPLHF.

The gene calls are TRBV9 and TRBJ2-3; 11 nucleotides agree with TRBD2. The CDR3 sequence is 16 residues long. Germline assignment: CDR1 SGDLS and CDR2 YYNGEE. With V trimmed by 0 bases and J by 1 base, 1 base remained unmatched. The CDR3 coding sequence is TGTGCCAGCAGCGTAGTAGCGGGAGGGGGCACAGATACGCAGTATTTT. Encoded protein: CASSVVAGGGTDTQYF.

CDR3 DNA: TGTGCCAGCAGGAAAAACCCAGGGAAGGAGTCTGGAAACACCATATATTTT. Translating gives CASRKNPGKESGNTIYF. The genes are TRBV7-8 and TRBJ1-3, with TRBD1 as a possible D gene (5 bases). V lost 6 bases, J lost 1 base, and 19 bases lay in between. Germline-derived CDR1 and CDR2 are SGHVS and FQNEAQ. The length of the CDR3 is 17 residues. The whole variable domain, filled in from reference TRBV7-8 and TRBJ1-3, reads GAGVSQSPRYKVAKRGQDVALRCDPISGHVSLFWYQQALGQGPEFLTYFQNEAQLDKSGLPSDRFFAERPEGSVSTLKIQRTQQEDSAVYLCASRKNPGKESGNTIYFGEGSWLTVV.

This chain links TRBV28 with TRBJ2-2, with D perhaps TRBD1 (6 bases). The germline V gene has CDR1 MDHEN and CDR2 SYDVKM. The CDR3 is 14 residues long. The V gene lost 6 bases and the J gene lost 3 bases, with 11 bases spanning the gap. In DNA form, the CDR3 reads TGTGCCAGCAGCCACAGGGTTCACACCGGGGAGCTGTTTTTT. This gives the protein CASSHRVHTGELFF.

CDR3 protein: CASSKQGDRPQHF. DNA for the CDR3: TGTGCCAGCAGCAAACAGGGGGATCGGCCCCAGCATTTT. V is TRBV5-5 and J is TRBJ1-5, with 8 nucleotides matching TRBD1. CDR3 length: 13 amino acids. From germline, CDR1 is SGHKS and CDR2 YYEKEE (reference sequence). The J segment lost 9 bases and the V segment lost 4 bases, leaving 6 bases of the junction unmatched.

The chain couples TRBV5-6 to TRBJ1-2; 7 bases agree with TRBD1. In germline, CDR1 is SGHDT, CDR2 YYEEEE. This CDR3 has 14 residues. The J segment lost 1 base and the V segment lost 0 bases, leaving 0 bases of the junction unmatched. CDR3 sequence reads: CASSLGDSNYGYTF. In nucleotides, the CDR3 is TGTGCCAGCAGCTTGGGGGACAGTAACTATGGCTACACCTTC.

This rearrangement joins TRBV5-4 to TRBJ2-1; 11 bases match TRBD2. Germline-derived CDR1 and CDR2 are SGHNT and YYREEE (reference sequence). This CDR3 has 14 amino acids. J was trimmed by 7 bases and V by 2 bases; bases with no gene match: 2. The CDR3 protein is CASSLLAGVNEQFF. DNA for the CDR3: TGTGCCAGCAGCTTACTAGCGGGAGTGAATGAGCAGTTCTTC.

V gene TRBV10-3 combines with J gene TRBJ2-3, with 8 bases lining up with TRBD2. Germline loops: CDR1 ENHRY, CDR2 SYGVKD. The junction had 15 bases not matched to a gene; V was cut back by 3 bases and J by 4 bases. The CDR3 contains 18 residues. CDR3 in amino acids: CAISDSTGTREGADTQYF. The CDR3, as DNA: TGTGCCATCAGTGATTCAACCGGGACTAGGGAGGGCGCAGATACGCAGTATTTT.

The genes are TRBV28 and TRBJ1-2, with D perhaps TRBD1 (6 bases). This CDR3 region has 14 residues. Germline loops: CDR1 MDHEN, CDR2 SYDVKM. Trimming stripped 5 bases from V and 3 bases from J, with 13 bases between. CDR3 nucleotide sequence: TGTGCCAGCAGTATTCCACAGGGAGACTATGGCTACACCTTC. Translation: CASSIPQGDYGYTF.

The chain couples TRBV27 to TRBJ1-6, with TRBD1 matching 10 bases. Per germline, CDR1 MNHEY and CDR2 SMNVEV (reference sequence). V trimming: 4 bases; J trimming: 10 bases; junction bases outside the gene matches: 7. This CDR3 is built from 15 residues. The CDR3 sequence: CASSYYGQGGSPLHF. DNA of the CDR3: TGTGCCAGCAGTTATTACGGACAGGGGGGATCACCCCTCCACTTT.

The J gene is TRBJ2-3, the V gene TRBV3-1 (or the pseudogene TRBV3-2); D unclear. Germline V CDR1 and CDR2: LGHDT, YNNKEL (reference sequence). Trimming stripped 3 bases from V and 2 bases from J, with 15 bases between. The length of the CDR3 is 16 residues. The CDR3 sequence is CASSHTIPPDTDTQYF. Written as DNA, the CDR3 is TGTGCCAGCAGCCACACAATCCCGCCTGACACAGATACGCAGTATTTT.

V usage is TRBV5-1 and J usage is TRBJ2-4, with 12 bases lining up with TRBD2. V was pared by 7 bases and J by 7 bases, with 9 bases of the junction left unmatched. In germline, CDR1 is SGHRS, CDR2 YFSETQ. The CDR3 is 15 amino acids. CDR3 in amino acids: CASGPTTSGSNIQYF. The CDR3 DNA reads TGCGCCAGCGGCCCTACGACTAGCGGGAGTAACATTCAGTACTTC.

The chain joins TRBV30 to TRBJ1-2, with 10 bases matching TRBD1. The J segment lost 6 bases and the V segment lost 3 bases, leaving 7 bases of the junction unmatched. This CDR3 region has 14 residues. In germline, CDR1 is GTSNPN, CDR2 SVGIG (reference sequence). The chain's CDR3 is CAWRLTGGANGYTF. The CDR3 DNA reads TGTGCCTGGAGGCTGACAGGGGGCGCGAATGGCTACACCTTC.

The V gene is TRBV7-6, the J gene TRBJ2-7; 7 nucleotides match TRBD2. CDR1 and CDR2 (germline): SGHVS, FNYEAQ. The CDR3 is 15 amino acids. J gave up 3 bases and V 1 base, and 6 bases lay outside the gene matches. CDR3 residues: CASSLGWEGVYEQYF. The DNA for the CDR3 is TGTGCCAGCAGCTTAGGTTGGGAGGGCGTCTACGAGCAGTACTTC. Together with reference TRBV7-6 and TRBJ2-7, the CDR3 gives the full variable domain: GAGVSQSPRYKVTKRGQDVALRCDPISGHVSLYWYRQALGQGPEFLTYFNYEAQQDKSGLPNDRFSAERPEGSISTLTIQRTEQRDSAMYRCASSLGWEGVYEQYFGPGTRLTVT.

DNA of the CDR3: TGTGCCACCAGTGATCCCAGACAGGGGGCGCGGGCTGGCTACACCTTC. This sequence encodes CATSDPRQGARAGYTF. J is TRBJ1-2 and V is TRBV24-1; 10 bases are a match to TRBD1. The CDR3 covers 16 residues. Germline values: CDR1 KGHDR, CDR2 SFDVKD. With 3 bases clipped from V and 7 bases from J, the junction kept 10 bases outside the gene matches.

This clone counts as medium-sized. This chain joins TRBV13 and TRBJ2-7; 8 bases map to TRBD1. Germline-derived CDR1 and CDR2 are PRHDT and FYEKMQ (reference sequence). The junction had 8 bases not matched to a gene; V was cut back by 2 bases and J by 5 bases. The CDR3 spans 15 residues. The CDR3 protein is CASSLWDRTWDEQYF. The CDR3, as DNA: TGTGCCAGCAGCTTATGGGACAGGACCTGGGACGAGCAGTACTTC.

The chain links TRBV29-1 to TRBJ1-1; D possibly corresponds to TRBD1 (6 bases). From germline, CDR1 is SQVTM and CDR2 ANQGSEA. The germline V and J ends were trimmed by 5 bases and 2 bases, with 15 bases remaining between them. The CDR3 loop spans 14 amino acids. In DNA form, the CDR3 reads TGCAGCGTTCTATCCGGGACACCAAACACTGAAGCTTTCTTT. It specifies CSVLSGTPNTEAFF. Variable domain in full (rest from reference TRBV29-1 and TRBJ1-1): SAVISQKPSRDICQRGTSLTIQCQVDSQVTMMFWYRQQPGQSLTLIATANQGSEATYESGFVIDKFPISRPNLTFSTLTVSNMSPEDSSIYLCSVLSGTPNTEAFFGQGTRLTVV.

The chain links TRBV7-6 to TRBJ1-1; a weak D match, TRBD1 (5 bases). This CDR3 has 16 residues. Germline lookup yields CDR1 SGHVS and CDR2 FNYEAQ. V was shortened by 5 bases and J by 3 bases, with 19 bases between the two germline ends. The CDR3 DNA is TGTGCCAGCAGCCGCTCGATCAGGGTATCTGACACTGAAGCTTTCTTT. It encodes CASSRSIRVSDTEAFF.